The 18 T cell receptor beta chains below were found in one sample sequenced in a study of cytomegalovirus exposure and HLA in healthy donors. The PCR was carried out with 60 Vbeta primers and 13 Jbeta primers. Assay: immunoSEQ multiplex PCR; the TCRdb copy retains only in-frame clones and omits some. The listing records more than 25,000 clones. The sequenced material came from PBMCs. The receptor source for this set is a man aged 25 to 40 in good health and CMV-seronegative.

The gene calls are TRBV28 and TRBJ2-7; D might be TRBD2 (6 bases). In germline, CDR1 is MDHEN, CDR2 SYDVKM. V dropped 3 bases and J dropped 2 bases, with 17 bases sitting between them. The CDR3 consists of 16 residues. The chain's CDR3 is CASSFLAAGLTYEQYF. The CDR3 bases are TGTGCCAGCAGTTTCCTGGCCGCGGGGCTGACCTACGAGCAGTACTTC. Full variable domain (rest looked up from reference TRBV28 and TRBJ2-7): DVKVTQSSRYLVKRTGEKVFLECVQDMDHENMFWYRQDPGLGLRLIYFSYDVKMKEKGDIPEGYSVSREKKERFSLILESASTNQTSMYLCASSFLAAGLTYEQYFGPGTRLTVT.

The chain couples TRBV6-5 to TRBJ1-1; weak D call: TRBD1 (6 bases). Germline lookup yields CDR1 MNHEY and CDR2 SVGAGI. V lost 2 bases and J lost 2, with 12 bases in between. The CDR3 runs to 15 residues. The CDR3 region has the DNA TGTGCCAGCAGTTACGTGGACAGCAGAAACACTGAAGCTTTCTTT. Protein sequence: CASSYVDSRNTEAFF.

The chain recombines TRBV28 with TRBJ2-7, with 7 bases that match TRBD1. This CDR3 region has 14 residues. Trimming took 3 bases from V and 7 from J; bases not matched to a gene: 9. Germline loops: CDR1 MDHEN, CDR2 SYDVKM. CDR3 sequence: CASSLWQGVGEQYF. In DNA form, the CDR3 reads TGTGCCAGCAGTTTGTGGCAGGGGGTCGGGGAGCAGTACTTC.

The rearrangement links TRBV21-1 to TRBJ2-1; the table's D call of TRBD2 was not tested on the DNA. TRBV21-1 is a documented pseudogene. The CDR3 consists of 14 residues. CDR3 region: CASSNSGGAHEQFF. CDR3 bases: TGTGCCAGCAGCAATAGCGGGGGGGCACATGAGCAGTTCTTC.

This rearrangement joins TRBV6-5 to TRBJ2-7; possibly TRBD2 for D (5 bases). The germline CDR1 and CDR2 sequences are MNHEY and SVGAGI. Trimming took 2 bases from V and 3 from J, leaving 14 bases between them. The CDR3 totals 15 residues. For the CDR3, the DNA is TGTGCCAGCAGTTACAACCCGGGAAGTATCTACGAGCAGTACTTC. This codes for CASSYNPGSIYEQYF.

The CDR3 DNA is TGCGCCAGCAGCGGGGGGACAGGGTTTAATGGCTACACCTTC. Translated, it gives CASSGGTGFNGYTF. The chain joins TRBV5-1 to TRBJ1-2; 9 positions agree with TRBD1. Germline V CDR1 and CDR2: SGHRS, YFSETQ. CDR3 length: 14 residues. V lost 4 bases, J lost 6 bases, and 7 bases stayed unmatched.

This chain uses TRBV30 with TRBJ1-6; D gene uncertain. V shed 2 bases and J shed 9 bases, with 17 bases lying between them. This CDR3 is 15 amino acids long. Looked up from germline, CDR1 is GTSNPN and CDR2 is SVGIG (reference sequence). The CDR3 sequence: CAWSRGETSGSPLHF. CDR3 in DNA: TGTGCCTGGAGTAGAGGAGAAACCTCCGGTTCACCCCTCCACTTT.

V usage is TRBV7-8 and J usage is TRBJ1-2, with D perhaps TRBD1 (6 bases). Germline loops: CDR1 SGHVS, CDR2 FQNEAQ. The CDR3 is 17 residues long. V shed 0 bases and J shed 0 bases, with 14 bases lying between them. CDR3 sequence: CASSLAGTFPANYGYTF. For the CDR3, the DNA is TGTGCCAGCAGCTTAGCGGGGACATTCCCCGCTAACTATGGCTACACCTTC.

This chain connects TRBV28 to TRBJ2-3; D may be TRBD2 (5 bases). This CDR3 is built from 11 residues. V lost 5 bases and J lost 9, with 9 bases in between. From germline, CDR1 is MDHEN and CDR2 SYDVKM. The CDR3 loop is CASSTQRTQYF. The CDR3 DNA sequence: TGTGCCAGCAGTACGCAGCGGACGCAGTATTTT.

The CDR3 sequence: CASSPSFAYEQYF. The CDR3 region has the DNA TGTGCCAGCAGTCCTTCGTTTGCCTACGAGCAGTACTTC. This chain links TRBV6-5 with TRBJ2-7; D is uncertain. Germline CDR1 is MNHEY and CDR2 is SVGAGI. The length of the CDR3 is 13 residues. The V end lost 5 bases, the J end lost 2 bases, and 10 bases lay between the germline ends.

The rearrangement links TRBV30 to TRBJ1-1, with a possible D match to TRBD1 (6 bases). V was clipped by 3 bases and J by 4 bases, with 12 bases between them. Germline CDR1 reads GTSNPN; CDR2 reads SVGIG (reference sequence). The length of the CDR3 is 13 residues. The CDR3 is CAWRSTGSTEAFF. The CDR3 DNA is TGTGCCTGGAGATCTACAGGGTCCACTGAAGCTTTCTTT.

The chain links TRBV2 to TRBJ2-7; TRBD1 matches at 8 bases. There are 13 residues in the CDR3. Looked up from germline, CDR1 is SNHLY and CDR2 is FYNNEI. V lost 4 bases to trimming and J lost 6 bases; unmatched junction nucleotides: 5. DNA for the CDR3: TGTGCCAGCAGTGGGACAGGGCGGGGCGAGCAGTACTTC. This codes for CASSGTGRGEQYF.

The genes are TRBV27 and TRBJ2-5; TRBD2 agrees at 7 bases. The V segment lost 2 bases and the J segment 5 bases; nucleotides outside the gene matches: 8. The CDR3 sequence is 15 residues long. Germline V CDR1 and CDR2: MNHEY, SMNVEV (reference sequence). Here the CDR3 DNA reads TGTGCCAGCAGTTTACGCCGGGGGGAGTATGAGACCCAGTACTTC. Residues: CASSLRRGEYETQYF.

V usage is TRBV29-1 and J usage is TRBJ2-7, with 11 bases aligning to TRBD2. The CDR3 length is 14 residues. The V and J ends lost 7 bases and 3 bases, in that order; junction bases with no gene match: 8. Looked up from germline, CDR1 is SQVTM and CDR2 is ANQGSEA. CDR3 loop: CSALAGGFLYEQYF. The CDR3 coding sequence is TGCAGCGCCCTAGCGGGAGGTTTCCTCTACGAGCAGTACTTC.

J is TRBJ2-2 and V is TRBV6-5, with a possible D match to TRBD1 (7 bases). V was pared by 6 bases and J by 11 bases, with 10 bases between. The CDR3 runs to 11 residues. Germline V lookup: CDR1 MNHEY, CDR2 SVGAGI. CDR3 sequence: CASRQGGELFF. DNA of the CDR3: TGTGCCAGCAGGCAGGGGGGAGAGCTGTTTTTT.

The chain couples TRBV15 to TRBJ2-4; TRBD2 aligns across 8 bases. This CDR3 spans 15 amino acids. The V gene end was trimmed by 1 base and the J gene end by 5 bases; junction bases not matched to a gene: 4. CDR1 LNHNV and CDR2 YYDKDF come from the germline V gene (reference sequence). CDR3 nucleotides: TGTGCCACCAGCAGAGGCGGGGGGCGGGAAAACATTCAGTACTTC. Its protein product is CATSRGGGRENIQYF.

This CDR3 reads CASSQDRPRGDTQYF. The CDR3 region has the DNA TGTGCCAGCAGCCAAGATCGCCCCCGGGGAGATACGCAGTATTTT. The chain has TRBV4-2 and TRBJ2-3; D may be TRBD2 (5 bases). The CDR3 has 15 residues. Germline values: CDR1 LGHNA, CDR2 YNFKEQ. Trimming took 0 bases from V and 5 from J, leaving 12 bases between them.

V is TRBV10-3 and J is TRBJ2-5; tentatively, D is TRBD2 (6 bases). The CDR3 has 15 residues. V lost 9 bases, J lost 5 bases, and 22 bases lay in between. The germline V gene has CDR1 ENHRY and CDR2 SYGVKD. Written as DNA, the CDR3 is TGTGCCATTTCTCAAGGAGGTGAGGGAGGCGAGACCCAGTACTTC. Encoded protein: CAISQGGEGGETQYF.